The clone carrying this TCR beta chain has a count of ten or more. TCRdb re-derived calls from the 5' RACE reads in MiXCR, one entry per CDR3 protein. Here the sample spans under 30,000 distinct CDR3 sequences, 5.5% to 7% being singletons. The data belong to a study of spatial heterogeneity in lung cancer. In the study overall: Sequencing consistently turned up more beta-chain sequences than alpha-chain sequences.

CDR3 length: 17 amino acids. Between the trimmed V and J ends, which lost 4 bases and 0 bases, there was a span of 16 bases. CDR1 and CDR2 (germline): SGDLS, YYNGEE. Time point in this sample: blood at routine non-recurrence follow-up after resection. From tumor, nontumor lung or frozen PBMC, whole RNA was taken unsorted for sequencing. The sequencing used PBMCs, collected at follow-up. This TCR was sampled from a male donor with early-stage non-small cell lung cancer. The V and J genes are TRBV9 and TRBJ2-2, with D hard to call. As DNA, the CDR3 is TGTGCCAGCAGCCCCTCAGTGGGGTACTCGAACACCGGGGAGCTGTTTTTT. As protein: CASSPSVGYSNTGELFF.